This entry describes one T cell receptor (beta chain). These data come from a study of blood T cell repertoires in COVID-19. The germline gives CDR1 ENHRY, CDR2 SYGVKD. V shed 4 bases and J shed 3 bases, with 10 bases lying between them. The CDR3 covers 13 residues. Those enrolled, adults aged 18 to 89 years, came from around 25 US areas. Study processing details: Amplification of reference gene primers provided the estimated nucleated cell counts. Measured with immunoSEQ multiplex PCR; TCRdb has only the in-frame clones, and not every one. V, J and clone size are taken as reported in that table, and D and trimming were inferred from the DNA itself. The sample yields approximately 140,000 clones, around 87% seen once.

The chain carries TRBV10-3 and TRBJ2-7; TRBD1 is a possible D gene (6 bases). The source is a woman aged 25 to 39 with acute COVID-19. Sample: PBMCs or T cells enriched from blood (not recorded which). CDR3 amino acids: CAISAGTSYEQYF. DNA for the CDR3: TGTGCCATCAGTGCGGGGACAAGCTACGAGCAGTACTTC.